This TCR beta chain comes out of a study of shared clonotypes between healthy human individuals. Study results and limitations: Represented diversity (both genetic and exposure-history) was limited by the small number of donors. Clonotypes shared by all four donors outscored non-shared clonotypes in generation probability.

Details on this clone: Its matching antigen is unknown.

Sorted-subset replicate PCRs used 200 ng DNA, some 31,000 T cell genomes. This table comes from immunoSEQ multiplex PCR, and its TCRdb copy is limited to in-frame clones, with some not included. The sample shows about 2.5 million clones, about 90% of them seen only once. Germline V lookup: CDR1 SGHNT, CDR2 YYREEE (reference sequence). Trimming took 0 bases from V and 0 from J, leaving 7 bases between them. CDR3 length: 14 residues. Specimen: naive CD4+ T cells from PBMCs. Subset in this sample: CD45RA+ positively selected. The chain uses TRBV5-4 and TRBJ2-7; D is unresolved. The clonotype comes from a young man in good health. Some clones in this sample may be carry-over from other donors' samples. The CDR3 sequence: CASSLVESSYEQYF. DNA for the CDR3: TGTGCCAGCAGCTTGGTCGAGAGCTCCTACGAGCAGTACTTC.